The TCR beta chain under discussion was sequenced for a study of T cells in Graves' hyperthyroidism and ophthalmopathy. Study results and limitations: A model of 13 V-J pairs discriminated ophthalmopathy from stable hyperthyroidism. Most thyroid-expanded clonotypes above 0.001 were also found in blood.

Germline V CDR1 and CDR2: SEHNR, FQNEAQ (reference sequence). Trimming took off 3 bases at V and 4 bases at J, with 21 bases between the two ends. The CDR3 covers 17 residues. Graves' hyperthyroidism is called stable when ophthalmopathy does not progress within 18 months. Subjects aged 18 to 65 presented with newly diagnosed hyperthyroidism of less than 2 months' duration. Regions amplified from RNA transcripts were the TCR beta CDR3 regions. A first-round RT-PCR of the TCR CDR3 used the HTBI primer set. TCRdb used MiXCR to reprocess the multiplex PCR reads, holding one entry per CDR3 protein. This sample has about 540,000 distinct CDR3 sequences, with roughly 46% found just once. Worth noting for this clonotype: The antigen is undetermined.

The sequence derives from a woman in her late teens or twenties with Graves' hyperthyroidism. The genes are TRBV7-9 and TRBJ1-2; no clear D. The sequencing sample was made of peripheral blood or thyroid tissue (not recorded which). The CDR3 DNA reads as TGTGCCAGCAGCTTGGGCAGTCTAACCGGCGGGTTCTATGGCTACACCTTC. It specifies CASSLGSLTGGFYGYTF.